This TCR beta chain was obtained from a study of T-cell memory formation after mild COVID-19 (dated by TCRdb to about 2021). Concerning the study at large: Most TCR sequence clusters were specific to one of the two donors. In a couple of donors, T-cell clones that expanded and contracted after mild COVID-19 were tracked by sequencing TCRalpha and TCRbeta repertoires over time. Two young, previously healthy adult volunteers, one female and one male, were included in the cohort.

Trimming removed 1 base from V and 8 bases from J, leaving 13 bases between the germline ends. From the cysteine up to the phenylalanine, the CDR3 has a length of 14 residues. Of the read, only the CDR3 DNA is kept; its 42 bases are in frame from base 1. CDR1 SGHRS and CDR2 YFSETQ are derived from the germline V gene. A remark on this clonotype: Its binding antigen is unknown. Qualities for individual bases were not recorded, and no much larger clone is one base off.

The paper's findings and limits, for the study overall: Whether the second-wave clones peaking on day 37 were SARS-CoV-2 specific was not confirmed. Some responding clones were detected in pre-infection memory, suggesting pre-existing cross-reactive memory T cells joined the SARS-CoV-2 response. Clones contracting from day 15 to 85 had balanced CD4/CD8 phenotypes, while a second wave expanding from day 15 to 37 was biased towards CD4+. Contracting CD4+ clones were located mainly in the CM and EM memory subsets, whereas CD8+ clones were found to be enriched in EMRA. Only a couple of mild cases were covered by the study, and larger cohorts that include severe cases with pre-infection samples were considered necessary.

TCRdb lists the instrument as Illumina NovaSeq 6000. TCRalpha and TCRbeta cDNA libraries were constructed by 5'RACE with constant-segment primers, with sample barcodes and unique molecular identifiers being introduced. Trizol reagent was used to extract RNA from every sample. Library amplification was performed in two PCR steps, and a second sample barcode and Illumina TruSeq adapters were introduced in the second step. Sequencing of the libraries was done on an Illumina NovaSeq, producing 2 x 150 bp paired-end reads. The source study handled its data this way. Demultiplexing of reads and collapsing into UMI-guided consensus sequences were performed with migec v1.2.7. Using mixcr v2.1.11, UMI consensuses were aligned to TRA and TRB V and J templates and then assembled into clonotypes. A clonotype was counted as expanded or contracted only if both edgeR and NoisET called the change significant, with noise models trained on biological replicates. edgeR calls used a false discovery rate-adjusted p below 0.01 and a log2 fold-change threshold of 1. PCA with hierarchical clustering of max-normalized trajectories of the 1000 most abundant clonotypes was used as exploratory dynamics analysis. Each responding clone was given a CD4 or CD8 phenotype based on the CD4+ and CD8+ repertoires, which had been sequenced separately. TCRdb applied fastp at Q25 and MiXCR to the public reads, then kept only in-frame beta chains. Each CDR3 protein gets just one entry, which takes the most common genes and DNA from the rows behind it. It is TCRdb's table, rather than the study itself, that gives the V and J calls and clone size. This sample is represented by 250,000 to 400,000 distinct CDR3 sequences; 13% to 15% of them were singletons. The ten largest make up roughly a fifth of the sample.

PBMCs were isolated by Ficoll-Paque density gradient centrifugation. The V and J segments used are TRBV5-1 and TRBJ1-3, with the D gene not confidently named. The sample was PBMCs or a T cell subset sorted from them (not recorded which). The TCR originated in a man between 18 and 35 years old who had mild COVID-19 (a few samples of this study predate the infection). The sample titles of this study are shuffled in the database, so cell type and time point are left out; the donor was told from shared clones. The CDR3 protein is CASSLTAGPDTIYF. Here is the DNA: TGCGCCAGCAGCTTGACGGCGGGCCCCGACACCATATATTTT.